This is a list of T cell receptor beta chains from one sample in a study of T cell responses to AZD1222 COVID-19 vaccine. Libraries were prepared by immunoSEQ multiplex PCR; TCRdb keeps only in-frame clonotypes and omits some of them. Found here are some 130,000 clones, just under 95% of them singletons; the top ten hold roughly 7%. Sequencing was performed on peripheral blood, taken 28 days after the second AZD1222 dose. The receptors stem from an adult who received the AZD1222 COVID-19 vaccine. The CDR3 runs from the conserved cysteine through the conserved F or W. D genes are given only for firm matches. Some rows mark clone size as missing; the rest say once, few, many or name a class of expanded clone.

>-|TRBV5-5|-|TRBJ1-4
CASSQTPGEKLFF
>-|TRBV4-2|TRBD1|TRBJ1-2
CASSQNTGTAYEGYTF
>-|TRBV7-9|-|TRBJ1-4
CASSLDSYNEKLFF
>-|TRBV18|TRBD2|TRBJ2-7
CASSRSGSLDEQYF
>once|TRBV24-1|-|TRBJ2-1
CATITAGRESYNEQFF
>-|TRBV5-8|TRBD2|TRBJ2-7
CASSWTGGEQYF
>-|TRBV6-5|-|TRBJ1-5
CASSLGWQPQHF
>-|TRBV19|-|TRBJ2-7
CASSPRFGPRAYVGEQYF
>-|TRBV4-1|-|TRBJ2-3
CASSQDGVGLNTDTQYF
>-|TRBV30|-|TRBJ1-1
CAWSLWENTEAFF
>-|TRBV5-1|-|TRBJ1-1
CASSLGATGNTEAFF
>few|TRBV30|-|TRBJ1-2
CAWSYGQTRSYGYTF
>-|TRBV15|-|TRBJ2-3
CATSRGMSDTQYF
>-|TRBV18|-|TRBJ2-7
CASSPATGEGYF
>-|TRBV5-1|-|TRBJ1-5
CASSLGGSNQPQHF
>-|TRBV5-1|-|TRBJ1-1
CASSLDGTTGTEAFF
>-|TRBV7-8|-|TRBJ1-5
CASSLAGQVWGPQHF
>-|TRBV11-3|-|TRBJ1-1
CASSLEETESTNTEAFF
>-|TRBV3-1/TRBV3-2|-|TRBJ2-1
CASSQVHNEQFF
>-|TRBV4-1|-|TRBJ1-4
CASSQVVGEKLFF
>-|TRBV5-1|-|TRBJ2-7
CASSHGAGKSEQYF
>-|TRBV18|-|TRBJ1-6
CASSPKGPYSPLHF
>-|TRBV11-2|-|TRBJ2-7
CASSLGVGAKPYEQYF